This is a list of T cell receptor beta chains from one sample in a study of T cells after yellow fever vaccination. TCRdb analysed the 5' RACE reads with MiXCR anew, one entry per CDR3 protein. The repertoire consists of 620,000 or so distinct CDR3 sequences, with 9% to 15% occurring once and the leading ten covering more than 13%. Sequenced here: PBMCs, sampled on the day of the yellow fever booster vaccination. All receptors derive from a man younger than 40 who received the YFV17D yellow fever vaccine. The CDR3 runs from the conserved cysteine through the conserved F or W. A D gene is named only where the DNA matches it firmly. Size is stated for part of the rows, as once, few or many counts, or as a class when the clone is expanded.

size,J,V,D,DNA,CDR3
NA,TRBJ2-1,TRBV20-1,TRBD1,TGCAGTGCTCTCGACGCAGGGGGCAATGAGCAGTTCTTC,CSALDAGGNEQFF
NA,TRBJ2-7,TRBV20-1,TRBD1,TGCAGTGCTCTCATTCCCCCGGGACAGGGGGCCTACGAGCAGTACTTC,CSALIPPGQGAYEQYF
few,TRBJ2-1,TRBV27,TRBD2,TGTGCCAGCAGTTCTTCTTACCCGGCGGGAGGCTCCTACAATGAGCAGTTCTTC,CASSSSYPAGGSYNEQFF
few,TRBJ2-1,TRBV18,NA,TGTGCCAGCTCACCATGGAGGGAAAGCTACAATGAGCAGTTCTTC,CASSPWRESYNEQFF
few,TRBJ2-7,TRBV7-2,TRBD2,TGTGCCAGCAGCTCGGGACTAGGGGTCGACGAGCAGTACTTC,CASSSGLGVDEQYF
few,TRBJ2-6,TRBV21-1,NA,TGTGCCAGAGAAGGGACGGAAACCTCTGGGGCCAACGTCCTGACTTTC,CAREGTETSGANVLTF
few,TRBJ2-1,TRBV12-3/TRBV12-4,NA,TGTGCCAGCAGTTTAGCCGGTACAAATGAGCAGTTCTTC,CASSLAGTNEQFF
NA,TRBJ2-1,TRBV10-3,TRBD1,TGTGCCATCCAAGGACAGGGAGGCTACAATGAGCAGTTCTTC,CAIQGQGGYNEQFF
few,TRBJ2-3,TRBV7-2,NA,TGTGCCAGCAGTCTAATAATAAGTAGCACAGATACGCAGTATTTT,CASSLIISSTDTQYF
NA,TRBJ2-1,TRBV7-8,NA,TGTGCCAGCAGCTTAGCCGTAAGGATCGACAATGAGCAGTTCTTC,CASSLAVRIDNEQFF
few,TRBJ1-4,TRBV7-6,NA,TGTGCCAGCAGTCAAATGGGGGGTACTAATGAAAAACTGTTTTTT,CASSQMGGTNEKLFF
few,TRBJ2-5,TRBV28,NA,TGTGCCAGCAGTCCGAAACTCCGACGCCCCCGAGAGACCCAGTACTTC,CASSPKLRRPRETQYF
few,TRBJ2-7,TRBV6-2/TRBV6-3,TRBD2,TGTGCCAGCAGCATCGGACTAGCGGTCTCCTACGAGCAGTACTTC,CASSIGLAVSYEQYF
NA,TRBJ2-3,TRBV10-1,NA,TGCGCCAGCAGTGCGGGCTCAGATACGCAGTATTTT,CASSAGSDTQYF
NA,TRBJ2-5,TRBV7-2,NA,TGTGCCAGCAGCGCGACTAGGGGCCAAGAGACCCAGTACTTC,CASSATRGQETQYF
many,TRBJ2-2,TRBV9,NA,TGTGCCAGCAGCGTAGCGGGCCTTCAGAACACCGGGGAGCTGTTTTTT,CASSVAGLQNTGELFF
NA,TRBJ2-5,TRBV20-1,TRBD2,TGCAGTGCTGGGGGGGGACTAGCGGGAGGTGAGACCCAGTACTTC,CSAGGGLAGGETQYF
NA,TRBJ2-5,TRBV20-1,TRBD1,TGCAGTGCTAGGCCCAGGGGGCCCGGGACCCAGTACTTC,CSARPRGPGTQYF
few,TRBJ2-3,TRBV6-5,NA,TGTGCCAGCAGTTCCCCCCATGGCACACGATCCACAGATACGCAGTATTTT,CASSSPHGTRSTDTQYF
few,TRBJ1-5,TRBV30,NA,TGTGCCTGGACCCCCGGGAATAGCAATCAGCCCCAGCATTTT,CAWTPGNSNQPQHF
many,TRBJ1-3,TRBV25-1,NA,TGTGCCAGCAGTCCCGGAAACACCATATATTTT,CASSPGNTIYF
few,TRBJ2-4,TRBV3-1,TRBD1,TGTGCCAGCAGCCAAGTTTTACGGGACAGGCGGTCTTCGAGAGCCAAAAACATTCAGTACTTC,CASSQVLRDRRSSRAKNIQYF
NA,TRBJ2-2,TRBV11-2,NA,TGTGCCAGCAGTAGGGGCGTTGCGAACACCGGGGAGCTGTTTTTT,CASSRGVANTGELFF
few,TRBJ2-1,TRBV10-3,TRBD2,TGTGCCATCAGCGCAGAGATAGCGGGAGGGGTCTGGAATGAGCAGTTCTTC,CAISAEIAGGVWNEQFF
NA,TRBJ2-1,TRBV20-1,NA,TGCAGCCAGCGGTCCAGCTCCTACAATGAGCAGTTCTTC,CSQRSSSYNEQFF
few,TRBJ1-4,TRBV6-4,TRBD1,TGTGCCAGCAGAGAAACAGGGGGAAGTGAAAAACTGTTTTTT,CASRETGGSEKLFF
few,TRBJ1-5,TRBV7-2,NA,TGTGCCAGCAGCTTAGGAGGAGTCATACGGCCCCAGCATTTT,CASSLGGVIRPQHF
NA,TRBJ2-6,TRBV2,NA,TGTGCCAGCAGTGTGACTGGGGCCAACGTCCTGACTTTC,CASSVTGANVLTF
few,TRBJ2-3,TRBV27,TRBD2,TGTGCCAGCAGTCTTCATAGCGGGAGGGCCGGTAGAACGCAGTATTTT,CASSLHSGRAGRTQYF